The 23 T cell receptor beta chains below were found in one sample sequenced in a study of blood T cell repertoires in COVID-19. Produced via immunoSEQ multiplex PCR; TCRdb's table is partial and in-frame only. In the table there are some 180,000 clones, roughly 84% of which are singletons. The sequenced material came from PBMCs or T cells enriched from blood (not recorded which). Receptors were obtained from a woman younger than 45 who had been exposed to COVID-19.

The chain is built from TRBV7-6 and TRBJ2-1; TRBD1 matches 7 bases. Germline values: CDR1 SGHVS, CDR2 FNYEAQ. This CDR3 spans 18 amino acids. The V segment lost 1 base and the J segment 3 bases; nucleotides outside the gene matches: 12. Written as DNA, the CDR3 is TGTGCCAGCAGCTTAGAGTGGGGACAGTCAGCCGTCTACAATGAGCAGTTCTTC. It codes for CASSLEWGQSAVYNEQFF.

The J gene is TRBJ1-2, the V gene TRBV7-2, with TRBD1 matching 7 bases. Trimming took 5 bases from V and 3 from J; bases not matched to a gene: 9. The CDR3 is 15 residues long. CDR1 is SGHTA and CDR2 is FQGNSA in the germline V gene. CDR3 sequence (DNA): TGTGCCAGCAGCCGTCCCGGGACAGCTTACTATGGCTACACCTTC. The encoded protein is CASSRPGTAYYGYTF. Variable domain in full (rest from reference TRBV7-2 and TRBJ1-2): GAGVSQSPSNKVTEKGKDVELRCDPISGHTALYWYRQSLGQGLEFLIYFQGNSAPDKSGLPSDRFSAERTGGSVSTLTIQRTQQEDSAVYLCASSRPGTAYYGYTFGSGTRLTVV.

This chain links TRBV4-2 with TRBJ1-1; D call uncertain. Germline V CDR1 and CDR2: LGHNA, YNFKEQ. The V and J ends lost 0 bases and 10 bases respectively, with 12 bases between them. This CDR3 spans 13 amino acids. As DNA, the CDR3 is TGTGCCAGCAGCCAAGAGGCGGGAGGCGTAGCTTTCTTT. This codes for CASSQEAGGVAFF.

The CDR3 region has the DNA TGTGCCAGCAGCTTAGCGCGCAGGGCTAATTCACCCCTCCACTTT. It codes for CASSLARRANSPLHF. The V call is TRBV7-2, the J call TRBJ1-6; possible D gene TRBD1, 5 bases. CDR3 length equals 15 residues. Germline-derived CDR1 and CDR2 are SGHTA and FQGNSA. Trimming pared 0 bases from V and 6 bases from J, leaving 9 bases between.

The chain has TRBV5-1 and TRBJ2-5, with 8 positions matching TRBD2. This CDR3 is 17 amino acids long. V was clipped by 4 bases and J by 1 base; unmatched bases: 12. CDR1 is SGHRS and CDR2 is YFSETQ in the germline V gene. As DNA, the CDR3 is TGCGCCAGCAGCCGTAGATTCTCGGGGGGGCCCCAAGAGACCCAGTACTTC. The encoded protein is CASSRRFSGGPQETQYF.

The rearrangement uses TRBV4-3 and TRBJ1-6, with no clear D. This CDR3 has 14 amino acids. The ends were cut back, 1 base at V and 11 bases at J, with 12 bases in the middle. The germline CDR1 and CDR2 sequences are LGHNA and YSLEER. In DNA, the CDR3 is TGCGCCAGCAGCCAAGTCCCAAATGAGGCACCCCTCCACTTT. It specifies CASSQVPNEAPLHF.

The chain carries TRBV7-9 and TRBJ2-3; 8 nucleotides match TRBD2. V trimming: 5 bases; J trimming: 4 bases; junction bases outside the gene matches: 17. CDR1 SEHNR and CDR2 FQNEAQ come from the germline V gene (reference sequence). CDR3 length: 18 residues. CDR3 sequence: CASSPSLGGAIRADTQYF. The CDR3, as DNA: TGTGCCAGCAGCCCCAGCCTCGGGGGGGCTATTCGCGCAGATACGCAGTATTTT.

The CDR3 reads CASSDFGGADTQYF. The CDR3 nucleotides read TGCGCCAGCAGTGATTTCGGGGGGGCAGATACGCAGTATTTT. V and J are TRBV10-1 and TRBJ2-3; TRBD2 matches at 8 bases. Germline CDR1 and CDR2: WNHNN and SYGVQD (reference sequence). V lost 3 bases to trimming and J lost 4 bases; unmatched junction nucleotides: 3. There are 14 residues in the CDR3.

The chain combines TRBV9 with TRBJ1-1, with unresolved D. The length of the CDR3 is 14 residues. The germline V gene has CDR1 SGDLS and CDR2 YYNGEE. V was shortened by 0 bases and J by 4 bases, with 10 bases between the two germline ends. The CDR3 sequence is CASSVGVEGTEAFF. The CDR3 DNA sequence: TGTGCCAGCAGCGTAGGGGTTGAGGGCACTGAAGCTTTCTTT.

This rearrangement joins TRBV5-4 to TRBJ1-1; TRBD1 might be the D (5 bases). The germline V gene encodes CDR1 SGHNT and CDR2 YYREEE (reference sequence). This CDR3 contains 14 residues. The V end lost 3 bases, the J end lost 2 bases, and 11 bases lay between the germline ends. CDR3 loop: CASSSYGGNTEAFF. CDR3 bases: TGTGCCAGCAGCTCCTACGGGGGAAACACTGAAGCTTTCTTT.

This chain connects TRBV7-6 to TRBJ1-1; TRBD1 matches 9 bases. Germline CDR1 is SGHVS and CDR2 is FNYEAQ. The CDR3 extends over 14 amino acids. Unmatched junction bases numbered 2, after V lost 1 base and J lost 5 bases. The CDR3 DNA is TGTGCCAGCAGCTTAGGGGGACAGGGAACTGAAGCTTTCTTT. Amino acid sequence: CASSLGGQGTEAFF.

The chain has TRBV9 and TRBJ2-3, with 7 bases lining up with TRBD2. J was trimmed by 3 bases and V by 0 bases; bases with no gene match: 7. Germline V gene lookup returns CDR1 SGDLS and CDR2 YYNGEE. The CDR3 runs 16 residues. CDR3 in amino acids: CASSVALWGGTDTQYF. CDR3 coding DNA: TGTGCCAGCAGCGTAGCTTTATGGGGAGGGACAGATACGCAGTATTTT.

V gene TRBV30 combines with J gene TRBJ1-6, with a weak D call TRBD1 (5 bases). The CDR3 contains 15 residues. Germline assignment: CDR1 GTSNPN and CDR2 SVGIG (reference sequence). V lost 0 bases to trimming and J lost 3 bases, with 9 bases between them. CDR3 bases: TGTGCCTGGAGTGTAGCGACAGTCTATAATTCACCCCTCCACTTT. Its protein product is CAWSVATVYNSPLHF.

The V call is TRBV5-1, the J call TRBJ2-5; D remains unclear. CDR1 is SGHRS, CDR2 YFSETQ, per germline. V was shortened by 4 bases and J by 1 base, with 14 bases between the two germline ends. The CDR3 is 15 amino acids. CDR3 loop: CASSHYPGFQETQYF. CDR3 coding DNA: TGCGCCAGCAGCCACTACCCCGGATTCCAAGAGACCCAGTACTTC.

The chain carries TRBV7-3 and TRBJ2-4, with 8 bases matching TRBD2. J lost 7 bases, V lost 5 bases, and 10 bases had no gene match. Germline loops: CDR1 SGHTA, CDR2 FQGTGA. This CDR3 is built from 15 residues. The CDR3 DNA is TGTGCCAGCAGCCCACGGGCGGGGGGTGCGAACATTCAGTACTTC. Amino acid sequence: CASSPRAGGANIQYF.

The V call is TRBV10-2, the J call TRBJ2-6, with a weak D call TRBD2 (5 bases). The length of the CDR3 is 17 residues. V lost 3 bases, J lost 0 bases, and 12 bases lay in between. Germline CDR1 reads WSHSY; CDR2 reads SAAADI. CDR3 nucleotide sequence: TGCGCCAGCAGTGACCGGGAATCCTACTCTGGGGCCAACGTCCTGACTTTC. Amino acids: CASSDRESYSGANVLTF.

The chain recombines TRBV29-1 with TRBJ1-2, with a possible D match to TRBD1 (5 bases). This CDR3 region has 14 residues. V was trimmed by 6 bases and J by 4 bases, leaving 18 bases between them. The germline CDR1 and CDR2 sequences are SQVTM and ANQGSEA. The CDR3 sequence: CSVPTEQGGYGYTF. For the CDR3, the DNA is TGCAGCGTCCCTACCGAGCAGGGAGGCTATGGCTACACCTTC. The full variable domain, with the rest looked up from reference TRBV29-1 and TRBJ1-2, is SAVISQKPSRDICQRGTSLTIQCQVDSQVTMMFWYRQQPGQSLTLIATANQGSEATYESGFVIDKFPISRPNLTFSTLTVSNMSPEDSSIYLCSVPTEQGGYGYTFGSGTRLTVV.

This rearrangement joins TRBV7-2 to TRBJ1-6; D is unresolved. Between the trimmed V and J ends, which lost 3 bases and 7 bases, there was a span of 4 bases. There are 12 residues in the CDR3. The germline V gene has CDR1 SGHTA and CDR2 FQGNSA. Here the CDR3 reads CASSFANSPLHF. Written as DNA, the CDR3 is TGTGCCAGCAGCTTTGCGAATTCACCCCTCCACTTT.

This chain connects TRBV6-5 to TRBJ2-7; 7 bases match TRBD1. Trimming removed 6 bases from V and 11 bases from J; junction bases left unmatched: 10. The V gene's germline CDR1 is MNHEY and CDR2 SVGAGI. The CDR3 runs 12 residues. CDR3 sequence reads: CASSPGQAKEYF. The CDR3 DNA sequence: TGTGCCAGCAGCCCCGGACAGGCTAAAGAGTACTTC.

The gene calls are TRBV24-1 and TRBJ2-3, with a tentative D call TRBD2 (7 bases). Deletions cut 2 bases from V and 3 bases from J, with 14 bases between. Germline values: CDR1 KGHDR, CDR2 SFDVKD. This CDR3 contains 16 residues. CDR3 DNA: TGTGCCACCAGTGATTCACGGGGGGCTGCTACAGATACGCAGTATTTT. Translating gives CATSDSRGAATDTQYF.

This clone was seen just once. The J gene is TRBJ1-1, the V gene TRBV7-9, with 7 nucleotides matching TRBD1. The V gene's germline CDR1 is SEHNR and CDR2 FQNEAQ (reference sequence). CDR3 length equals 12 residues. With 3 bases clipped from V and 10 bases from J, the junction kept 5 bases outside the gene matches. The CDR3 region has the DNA TGTGCCAGCAGCTTGGAACAGGGGACAGCTTTCTTT. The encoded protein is CASSLEQGTAFF. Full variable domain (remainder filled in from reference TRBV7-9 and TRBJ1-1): DTGVSQNPRHKITKRGQNVTFRCDPISEHNRLYWYRQTLGQGPEFLTYFQNEAQLEKSRLLSDRFSAERPKGSFSTLEIQRTEQGDSAMYLCASSLEQGTAFFGQGTRLTVV.

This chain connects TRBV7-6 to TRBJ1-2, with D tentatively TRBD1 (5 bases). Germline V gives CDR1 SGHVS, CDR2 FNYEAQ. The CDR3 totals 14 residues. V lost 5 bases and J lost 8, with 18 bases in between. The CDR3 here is CASSPPGLLSGYTF. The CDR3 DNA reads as TGTGCCAGCAGCCCCCCGGGACTCCTATCGGGCTACACCTTC.

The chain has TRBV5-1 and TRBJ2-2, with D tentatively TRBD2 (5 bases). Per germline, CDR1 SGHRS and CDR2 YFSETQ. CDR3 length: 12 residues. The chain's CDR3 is CAGGSTTGELFF. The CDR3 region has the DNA TGCGCTGGAGGCTCTACGACCGGGGAGCTGTTTTTT. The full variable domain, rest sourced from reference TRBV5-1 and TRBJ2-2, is KAGVTQTPRYLIKTRGQQVTLSCSPISGHRSVSWYQQTPGQGLQFLFEYFSETQRNKGNFPGRFSGRQFSNSRSEMNVSTLELGDSALYLCAGGSTTGELFFGEGSRLTVL.